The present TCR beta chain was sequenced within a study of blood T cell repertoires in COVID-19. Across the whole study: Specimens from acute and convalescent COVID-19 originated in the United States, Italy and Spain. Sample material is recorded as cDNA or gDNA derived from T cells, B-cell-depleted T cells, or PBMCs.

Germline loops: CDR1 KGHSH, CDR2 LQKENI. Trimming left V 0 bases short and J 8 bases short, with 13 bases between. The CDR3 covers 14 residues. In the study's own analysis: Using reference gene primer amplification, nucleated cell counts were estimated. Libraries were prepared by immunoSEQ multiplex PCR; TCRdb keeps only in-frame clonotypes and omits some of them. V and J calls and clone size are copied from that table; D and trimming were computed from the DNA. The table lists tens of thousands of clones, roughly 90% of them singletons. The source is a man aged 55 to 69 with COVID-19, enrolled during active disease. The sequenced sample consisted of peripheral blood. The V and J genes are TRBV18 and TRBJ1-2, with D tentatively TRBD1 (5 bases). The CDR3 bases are TGTGCCAGCTCACCACCCCAGGGATTATGGGGCTACACCTTC. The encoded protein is CASSPPQGLWGYTF.